The rows below give T cell receptor beta chains drawn from one sample of a study of T-cell memory formation after mild COVID-19. TCRdb used MiXCR to reprocess the 5' RACE reads, holding one entry per CDR3 protein. The sample shows about 290,000 distinct CDR3 sequences, around a sixth of them seen only once. The specimen sequenced was PBMCs or a T cell subset sorted from them (not recorded which). These receptors were obtained from a young man who had mild COVID-19 (a few samples of this study predate the infection). Cell type and time point are not known. Each CDR3 is given with its conserved first and last residue. D genes are given only for firm matches. Expanded clones get a size class; other rows say once, few or many, or leave the size out.

D gene | J gene | V gene | clone size | CDR3 DNA | CDR3 protein
TRBD1 | TRBJ1-3 | TRBV6-1 | . | TGTGCCAGCAGTGAACTTCTCAGGGACAGCAGAAACACCATATATTTT | CASSELLRDSRNTIYF
. | TRBJ2-2 | TRBV20-1 | few | TGCAGTGCTTTAGCGCTTTCGGGGGAGCTGTTTTTT | CSALALSGELFF
. | TRBJ2-2 | TRBV7-2 | . | TGTGCCAGCACCCTGCGCGTTGGGGGAGCCGGGGAGCTGTTTTTT | CASTLRVGGAGELFF
TRBD1 | TRBJ2-2 | TRBV12-3/TRBV12-4 | many | TGTGCCAGCAGTCCGGGACAGGTTTACACCGGGGAGCTGTTTTTT | CASSPGQVYTGELFF
. | TRBJ2-6 | TRBV4-1 | few | TGCGCCAGCAGCCAGCAGGGTACTGGGGCCAACGTCCTGACTTTC | CASSQQGTGANVLTF
. | TRBJ1-5 | TRBV9 | few | TGTGCCAGCAGCGCGGGATCGGGCAATCAGCCCCAGCATTTT | CASSAGSGNQPQHF
. | TRBJ1-5 | TRBV12-3/TRBV12-4 | . | TGTGCCAGCAGTCGTCGTGGCGGGAGGCCCCAGCCCCAGCATTTT | CASSRRGGRPQPQHF
. | TRBJ2-5 | TRBV4-2 | few | TGTGCCAGCAGCCAAGACGCCGACGAGACCCAGTACTTC | CASSQDADETQYF
TRBD2 | TRBJ2-7 | TRBV6-6 | few | TGTGCCAGCAGTTTAGCGGGGGAAGTATCCTACGAGCAGTACTTC | CASSLAGEVSYEQYF
. | TRBJ1-2 | TRBV7-2 | few | TGTGCCAGCAGCCCCAAGACCAGGGCTGGCTACACCTTC | CASSPKTRAGYTF
TRBD2 | TRBJ2-3 | TRBV27 | few | TGTGCCAGCAGTTTATCGTATAGCGGGGGGACAGATACGCAGTATTTT | CASSLSYSGGTDTQYF
TRBD2 | TRBJ2-1 | TRBV7-6 | few | TGTGCCAGCAGCTTAGGTACCAGCGGGGGGGTCGAGCAGTTCTTC | CASSLGTSGGVEQFF
. | TRBJ1-2 | TRBV27 | few | TGTGCCAGCAGTTTTCTCGGCGGGGGGCCGGGCTACACCTTC | CASSFLGGGPGYTF
TRBD1 | TRBJ1-4 | TRBV6-6 | many | TGTGCCAGCAGTTACGGGACAGGGGAAAAACTGTTTTTT | CASSYGTGEKLFF
. | TRBJ1-3 | TRBV7-2 | . | TGTGCCAGCAGCCGAGGCGACGGACGCTCTGGAAACACCATATATTTT | CASSRGDGRSGNTIYF
TRBD2 | TRBJ2-3 | TRBV7-2 | few | TGTGCCAGCAGCTTCATTAGGGGAGGGACAGATACGCAGTATTTT | CASSFIRGGTDTQYF
. | TRBJ2-3 | TRBV12-3/TRBV12-4 | few | TGTGCCAGCAGTTTTCGTGGGGGGGCTATGCCAGATACGCAGTATTTT | CASSFRGGAMPDTQYF
TRBD2 | TRBJ2-5 | TRBV12-3/TRBV12-4 | . | TGTGCCACTGCTCGGGACGGGGGGTCGAGGACCCAGTACTTC | CATARDGGSRTQYF